The source of this T cell receptor beta chain is a study of blood T cell repertoires in COVID-19. Original data processing: By means of reference gene primer amplification, nucleated cell counts were estimated. Generated by immunoSEQ multiplex PCR, the TCRdb table keeps only in-frame clones and is missing some. V, J and clone size reflect that table, while D and trimming were determined from the DNA. The sample has 30,000 to 35,000 clones, around 86% seen once. Trimming removed 7 bases at V and 8 bases at J, with 14 bases between. This CDR3 spans 12 amino acids. Per the germline V gene, CDR1 is MNHNY and CDR2 is SVGAGI (reference sequence).

This chain joins TRBV6-6 and TRBJ1-2; D unresolved. Sequencing was performed on peripheral blood. This clonotype was obtained from a man aged 80 or over with active COVID-19. The CDR3 here is CASTKRPPGYTF. In DNA, the CDR3 is TGTGCCAGCACTAAACGCCCACCGGGCTACACCTTC.